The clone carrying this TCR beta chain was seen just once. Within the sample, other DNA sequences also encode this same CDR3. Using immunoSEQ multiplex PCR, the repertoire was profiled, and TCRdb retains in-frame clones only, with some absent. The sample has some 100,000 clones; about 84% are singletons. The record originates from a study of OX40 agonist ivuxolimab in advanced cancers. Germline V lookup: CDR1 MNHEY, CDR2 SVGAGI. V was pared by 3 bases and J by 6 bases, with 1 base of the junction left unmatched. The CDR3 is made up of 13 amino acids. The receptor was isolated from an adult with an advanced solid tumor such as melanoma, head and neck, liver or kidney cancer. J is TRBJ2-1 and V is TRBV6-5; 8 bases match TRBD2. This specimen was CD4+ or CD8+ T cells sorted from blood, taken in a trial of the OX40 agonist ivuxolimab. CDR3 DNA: TGTGCCAGCAGTTATGGGACTAGCAATGAGCAGTTCTTC. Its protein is CASSYGTSNEQFF.